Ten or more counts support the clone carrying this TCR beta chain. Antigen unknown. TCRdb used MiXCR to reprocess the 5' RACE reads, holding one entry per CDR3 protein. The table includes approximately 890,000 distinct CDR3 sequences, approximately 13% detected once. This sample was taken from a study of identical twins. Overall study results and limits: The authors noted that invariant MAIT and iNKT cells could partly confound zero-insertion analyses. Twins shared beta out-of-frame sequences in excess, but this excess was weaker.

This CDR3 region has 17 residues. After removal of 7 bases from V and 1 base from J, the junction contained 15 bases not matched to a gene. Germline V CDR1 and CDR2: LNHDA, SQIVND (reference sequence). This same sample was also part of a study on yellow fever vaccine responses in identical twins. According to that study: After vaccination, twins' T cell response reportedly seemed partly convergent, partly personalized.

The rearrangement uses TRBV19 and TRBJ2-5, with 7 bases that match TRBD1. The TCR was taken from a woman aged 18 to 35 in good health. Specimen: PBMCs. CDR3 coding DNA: TGTGCCAGTAATAGGGGGCGTAACAGGGGTCCCCAAGAGACCCAGTACTTC. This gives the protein CASNRGRNRGPQETQYF. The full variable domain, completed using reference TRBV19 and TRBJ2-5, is DGGITQSPKYLFRKEGQNVTLSCEQNLNHDAMYWYRQDPGQGLRLIYYSQIVNDFQKGDIAEGYSVSREKKESFPLTVTSAQKNPTAFYLCASNRGRNRGPQETQYFGPGTRLLVL.